This T cell receptor beta chain was recorded in a study of shared clonotypes between healthy human individuals. With ten immunoSEQ deep assay plates, unsorted PBMC DNA underwent sequencing. Assay: immunoSEQ multiplex PCR; the TCRdb copy retains only in-frame clones and omits some. In the table there are fewer than 600,000 clones, around 78% of which are singletons. Study observations and caveats: Among donors, sharing of clonotypes was expected to be affected by sequencing depth.

This clone appeared once. Its specificity is unknown. CDR3 length: 15 residues. The germline gives CDR1 MDHEN, CDR2 SYDVKM. Trimming took 5 bases from V and 3 from J, leaving 16 bases between them. Specimen: PBMCs. The V and J genes are TRBV28 and TRBJ2-5; D not certain. This TCR derives from a woman aged 40 to 50 in good health. Some clones in this sample may be carry-over from other donors' samples. CDR3 DNA: TGTGCCAGCAGTCTGTCAGCCTGGATTGAAGAGACCCAGTACTTC. This encodes CASSLSAWIEETQYF.